There are many counts of the clone carrying this TCR beta chain. The record originates from a study of blood T cells in healthy people across ages. Together with a sample-barcoded 5' primer, a J-beta primer mix was included in a second PCR lasting roughly 6 to 12 cycles. One entry per CDR3 protein, called by TCRdb with MiXCR from the 5' RACE reads. Among approximately 1.5 million distinct CDR3 sequences listed, approximately 43% were seen once. V gave up 3 bases and J gave up 5 bases, with 10 bases separating them. The CDR3 has 13 residues. Germline CDR1 reads SEHNR; CDR2 reads FQNEAQ (reference sequence).

Sequencing was carried out using blood. The source of this sequence is a woman under 30 in good health. This chain joins TRBV7-9 and TRBJ1-2, with D possibly being TRBD1 (6 bases). CDR3 in amino acids: CASSLGAGYGYTF. The DNA for the CDR3 is TGTGCCAGCAGCTTGGGGGCAGGGTATGGCTACACCTTC.